A selection of T cell receptor beta chains follows, all from one sample in a study of blood T cell repertoires in COVID-19. Data came from immunoSEQ multiplex PCR; TCRdb stores just in-frame clones and leaves some out. In the table there are 300,000 or so clones, over 70% of which are singletons. The sequenced sample was peripheral blood. The receptors were gathered from a woman aged 35 to 49 who had recovered from COVID-19. CDR3s include the opening cysteine and the closing phenylalanine or tryptophan. Each record gives: D gene, clone size, J gene, V gene, CDR3 protein, CDR3 DNA. The D gene is left open where the match is weak. Expanded clones get a size class; other rows say once, few or many, or leave the size out.

. . TRBJ1-2 TRBV5-4 CASSLTGLYGYTF TGTGCCAGCAGCTTGACAGGCCTCTATGGCTACACCTTC
TRBD2 . TRBJ2-1 TRBV9 CASSGGLAGGRNEQFF TGTGCCAGCAGCGGGGGACTAGCGGGGGGCCGCAATGAGCAGTTCTTC
. once TRBJ2-5 TRBV16 CASSTLDLEQHEQETQYF TGTGCCAGCAGCACACTTGACCTTGAACAGCACGAGCAAGAGACCCAGTACTTC
TRBD1 . TRBJ1-2 TRBV7-2 CASSLRRTGDFGYTF TGTGCCAGCAGCTTGAGGCGGACAGGGGACTTTGGCTACACCTTC
. . TRBJ1-6 TRBV30 CAWSVRADSPLHF TGTGCCTGGAGTGTACGAGCGGATTCACCCCTCCACTTT
. . TRBJ1-2 TRBV10-3 CAITPQGSYGYTF TGTGCCATCACCCCACAGGGAAGCTATGGCTACACCTTC
. once TRBJ2-5 TRBV20-1 CSARDSETQYF TGCAGTGCTAGAGATTCGGAGACCCAGTACTTC
. few TRBJ2-2 TRBV29-1 CSAMTHLNTGELFF TGCAGCGCAATGACACACCTGAACACCGGGGAGCTGTTTTTT
TRBD1 . TRBJ1-1 TRBV7-7 CASSLTGAEAFF TGTGCCAGCAGCTTGACAGGGGCTGAAGCTTTCTTT
TRBD1 . TRBJ2-5 TRBV6-6 CASSYSRGQETQYF TGTGCCAGCAGTTACTCGAGGGGGCAGGAGACCCAGTACTTC
. . TRBJ1-6 TRBV19 CASSPRRQSERNSPLHF TGTGCCAGTAGTCCCCGCCGACAGTCCGAGAGGAATTCACCCCTCCACTTT
. . TRBJ2-4 TRBV28 CASQTYGVAKNIQYF TGTGCCTCACAGACGTATGGCGTAGCCAAAAACATTCAGTACTTC
. . TRBJ2-4 TRBV2 CASRRRIVGIQYF TGTGCCAGCCGGAGACGAATAGTGGGCATTCAGTACTTC
. . TRBJ2-3 TRBV2 CASKWGPTDTQYF TGTGCCAGCAAGTGGGGCCCCACAGATACGCAGTATTTT
. . TRBJ1-5 TRBV6-1 CASSEQGRRQPQHF TGTGCCAGCAGTGAACAGGGAAGGAGACAGCCCCAGCATTTT
TRBD1 . TRBJ1-2 TRBV19 CASSILRDRERGYTF TGTGCCAGTAGTATTCTTCGGGACAGGGAGAGAGGCTACACCTTC
. . TRBJ1-1 TRBV5-8 CASSLGLGRRMNTEAFF TGTGCCAGCAGCTTGGGTCTAGGACGGAGGATGAACACTGAAGCTTTCTTT
TRBD1 . TRBJ1-6 TRBV6-6 CASRRDRGEGPLHF TGTGCCAGCAGACGGGACAGGGGAGAGGGACCCCTCCACTTT
TRBD1 . TRBJ2-3 TRBV6-2/TRBV6-3 CASSSDLDRGRGDTQYF TGTGCCAGCAGTTCCGACCTGGACAGGGGACGCGGTGATACGCAGTATTTT
. . TRBJ2-3 TRBV20-1 CSARREDTQYF TGCAGTGCTAGAAGGGAGGATACGCAGTATTTT
TRBD2 . TRBJ2-7 TRBV29-1 CSVESGLAGDLYEQYF TGCAGCGTTGAAAGCGGACTAGCGGGGGACCTCTACGAGCAGTACTTC
. . TRBJ1-5 TRBV3-1/TRBV3-2 CASSPGDQPQHF TGTGCCAGCAGCCCAGGGGATCAGCCCCAGCATTTT
. . TRBJ2-7 TRBV2 CASLRTAQVTYEQYF TGTGCCAGCCTACGGACTGCGCAGGTGACCTACGAGCAGTACTTC
TRBD1 . TRBJ1-3 TRBV7-2 CASSIRTGGNTIYF TGTGCCAGCAGCATAAGGACAGGGGGAAACACCATATATTTT
TRBD2 . TRBJ2-1 TRBV3-1/TRBV3-2 CASTPIEVAGAPSGEQFF TGTGCCAGCACCCCTATAGAGGTAGCGGGGGCCCCATCAGGTGAGCAGTTCTTC
TRBD1 . TRBJ1-2 TRBV19 CASSRRDRGQGYTF TGTGCCAGTAGTAGGCGGGACAGGGGGCAAGGCTACACCTTC
. . TRBJ2-7 TRBV7-9 CASSLAGQGSSYEQYF TGTGCCAGCAGCTTAGCGGGGCAGGGAAGCTCCTACGAGCAGTACTTC
TRBD1 . TRBJ2-7 TRBV5-4 CASRPTGTGTYEQYF TGTGCCAGCAGACCTACCGGGACAGGTACCTACGAGCAGTACTTC
. . TRBJ1-1 TRBV29-1 CGGGRFASEAFF TGCGGGGGAGGACGTTTTGCCTCTGAAGCTTTCTTT
TRBD2 . TRBJ2-7 TRBV9 CASSGGVGEQYF TGTGCCAGCAGTGGGGGGGTTGGTGAGCAGTACTTC
. . TRBJ2-3 TRBV7-9 CASSPVADTQYF TGTGCCAGCAGCCCAGTGGCAGATACGCAGTATTTT
. . TRBJ1-5 TRBV6-1 CASSEVGGRRNQPQHF TGTGCCAGCAGTGAAGTCGGGGGGAGGCGCAATCAGCCCCAGCATTTT
. . TRBJ1-1 TRBV7-2 CASSLARGSGGKAFF TGTGCCAGCAGCTTAGCGAGGGGTTCGGGAGGAAAAGCTTTCTTT
TRBD1 few TRBJ2-1 TRBV7-8 CASTQGVLSSYNEQFF TGTGCCAGCACCCAGGGGGTGCTTAGCTCCTACAATGAGCAGTTCTTC
. once TRBJ2-1 TRBV18 CASSPPPQGQFF TGTGCCAGCTCACCACCCCCGCAGGGGCAGTTCTTC
. . TRBJ1-2 TRBV9 CASSPLASVNYGYTF TGTGCCAGCAGCCCACTAGCGTCAGTAAACTATGGCTACACCTTC
. once TRBJ1-4 TRBV19 CASSPSPRGLFF TGTGCCAGTAGTCCAAGCCCCAGGGGACTGTTTTTT
. . TRBJ1-2 TRBV6-5 CASRLRGHYGYTF TGTGCCAGCAGGCTCAGGGGTCACTATGGCTACACCTTC
TRBD1 . TRBJ2-1 TRBV10-3 CAISGDRAYNEQFF TGTGCCATCAGCGGGGACAGGGCCTACAATGAGCAGTTCTTC
TRBD2 few TRBJ2-1 TRBV10-1 CASSAGGQYNEQFF TGCGCCAGCAGTGCGGGGGGGCAATACAATGAGCAGTTCTTC
TRBD1 . TRBJ1-2 TRBV7-8 CASNELQIGGADYGYTF TGTGCCAGCAACGAGCTCCAGATAGGGGGCGCAGATTATGGCTACACCTTC
. . TRBJ2-2 TRBV12-3/TRBV12-4 CASEGPNTGELFF TGTGCCTCGGAGGGGCCCAACACCGGGGAGCTGTTTTTT
TRBD1 . TRBJ2-7 TRBV6-5 CATRQGQRGEQYF TGTGCCACCCGACAGGGGCAGAGGGGTGAGCAGTACTTC
. . TRBJ2-7 TRBV7-8 CASSSPDKTYEQYF TGTGCCAGCAGCTCCCCGGACAAAACCTACGAGCAGTACTTC
TRBD1 . TRBJ1-4 TRBV12-5 CASGPGQTTNEKLFF TGTGCTAGTGGTCCGGGACAGACAACTAATGAAAAACTGTTTTTT
. . TRBJ1-2 TRBV3-1/TRBV3-2 CASSQDTDSSYGYTF TGTGCCAGCAGCCAAGATACGGACAGCTCCTATGGCTACACCTTC
. . TRBJ2-3 TRBV30 CAWSSGDGTDTQYF TGTGCCTGGAGCTCAGGGGATGGAACAGATACGCAGTATTTT
TRBD1 . TRBJ2-2 TRBV6-5 CASNPQDRDAGELFF TGTGCCAGCAACCCCCAAGACAGGGACGCCGGGGAGCTGTTTTTT
TRBD1 . TRBJ2-7 TRBV3-1/TRBV3-2 CASSQTRGHEQYF TGTGCCAGCAGCCAAACCAGGGGGCACGAGCAGTACTTC
. . TRBJ2-7 TRBV27 CASSFNRGTYEQYF TGTGCCAGCAGCTTCAACCGGGGGACCTACGAGCAGTACTTC
. once TRBJ1-2 TRBV6-5 CAIRPGALNYGYTF TGTGCCATTCGACCAGGGGCCCTAAACTATGGCTACACCTTC
TRBD2 . TRBJ2-1 TRBV3-1/TRBV3-2 CASSRLAGRNEQFF TGTGCCAGCAGCCGGCTAGCGGGGAGGAATGAGCAGTTCTTC
. . TRBJ1-2 TRBV5-8 CASSLGALANYGYTF TGTGCCAGCAGCTTGGGGGCCTTAGCTAACTATGGCTACACCTTC
TRBD2 once TRBJ2-7 TRBV5-1 CASSLVGTSPPHEQYF TGCGCCAGCAGCTTGGTGGGGACTAGCCCTCCCCACGAGCAGTACTTC
. . TRBJ1-2 TRBV19 CASSIHSRLGANYGYTF TGTGCCAGTAGTATTCATTCACGGTTGGGCGCGAACTATGGCTACACCTTC
. . TRBJ1-6 TRBV30 CAWAARVGSPLHF TGTGCCTGGGCGGCCAGGGTCGGGTCACCCCTCCACTTT
TRBD1 . TRBJ2-7 TRBV7-9 CASSQPGQGAYEQYF TGTGCCAGCAGCCAACCGGGACAGGGGGCGTACGAGCAGTACTTC